Sequencing of this T cell receptor (beta chain) was carried out in a study of cytotoxic CD8 clonotypes in ibrutinib-treated CLL. Findings and caveats of the study: Clonality correlated strongly with circulating CD8+ T cells and exceeded age-matched healthy donors at baseline.

CDR1 SNHLY and CDR2 FYNNEI come from the germline V gene. V was shortened by 6 bases and J by 6 bases, with 14 bases between the two germline ends. This CDR3 has 14 amino acids. Only in-frame clones appear in the TCRdb table, and some are missing; sequencing was by immunoSEQ multiplex PCR. The sample consists of 190,000 or so clones, around 72% of them appearing once. With regard to this clone: Its antigen is unknown.

This chain joins TRBV2 and TRBJ1-4; D ambiguous. The sequencing here drew on PBMCs, taken after 24 months of ibrutinib treatment. The TCR sequence derives from a human donor with chronic lymphocytic leukemia. The DNA of the CDR3 is TGTGCCAGCAGAGGCGGCAGTTCGTATGAAAAACTGTTTTTT. It is translated as CASRGGSSYEKLFF.